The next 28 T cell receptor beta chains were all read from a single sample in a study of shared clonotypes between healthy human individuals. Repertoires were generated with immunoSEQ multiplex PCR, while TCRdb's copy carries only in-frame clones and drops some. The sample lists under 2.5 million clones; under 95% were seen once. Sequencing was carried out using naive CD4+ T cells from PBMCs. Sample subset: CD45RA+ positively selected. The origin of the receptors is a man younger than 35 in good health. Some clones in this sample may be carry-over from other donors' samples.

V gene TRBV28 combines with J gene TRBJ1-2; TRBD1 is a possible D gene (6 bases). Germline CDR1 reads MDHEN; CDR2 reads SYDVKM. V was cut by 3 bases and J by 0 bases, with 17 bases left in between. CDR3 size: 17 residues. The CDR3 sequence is CASSFDRNFNPNYGYTF. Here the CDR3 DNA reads TGTGCCAGCAGTTTCGACAGGAACTTCAACCCTAACTATGGCTACACCTTC.

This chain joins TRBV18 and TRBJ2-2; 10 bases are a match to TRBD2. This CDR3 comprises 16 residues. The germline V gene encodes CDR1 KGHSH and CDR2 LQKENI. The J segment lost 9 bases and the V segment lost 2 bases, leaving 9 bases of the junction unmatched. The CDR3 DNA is TGTGCCAGCTCACCAAGGCTAGCGGGAGATATCCGGGAGCTGTTTTTT. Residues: CASSPRLAGDIRELFF.

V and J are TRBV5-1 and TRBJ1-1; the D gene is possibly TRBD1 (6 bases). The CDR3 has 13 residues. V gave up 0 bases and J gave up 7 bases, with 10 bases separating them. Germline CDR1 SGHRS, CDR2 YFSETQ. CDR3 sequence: CASSLGRQDEAFF. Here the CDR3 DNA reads TGCGCCAGCAGCTTGGGAAGACAGGATGAAGCTTTCTTT.

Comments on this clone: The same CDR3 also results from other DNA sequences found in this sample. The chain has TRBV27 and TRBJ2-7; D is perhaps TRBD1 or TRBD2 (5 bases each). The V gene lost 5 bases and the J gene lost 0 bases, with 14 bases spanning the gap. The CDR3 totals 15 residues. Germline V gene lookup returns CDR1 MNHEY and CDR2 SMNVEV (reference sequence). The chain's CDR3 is CASSGARGRSYEQYF. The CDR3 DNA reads TGTGCCAGCAGTGGGGCCCGGGGCCGCTCCTACGAGCAGTACTTC.

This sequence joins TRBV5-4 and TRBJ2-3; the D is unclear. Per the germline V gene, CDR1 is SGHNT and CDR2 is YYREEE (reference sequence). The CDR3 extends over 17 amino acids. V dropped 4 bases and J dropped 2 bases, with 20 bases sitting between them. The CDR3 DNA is TGTGCCAGCAGCCCCCCCGTAGGGCGAGTGCTCACAGATACGCAGTATTTT. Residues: CASSPPVGRVLTDTQYF.

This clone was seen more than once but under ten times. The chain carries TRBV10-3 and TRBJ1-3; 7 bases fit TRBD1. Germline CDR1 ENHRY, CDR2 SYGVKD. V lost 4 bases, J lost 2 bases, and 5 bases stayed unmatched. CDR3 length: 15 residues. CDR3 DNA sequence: TGTGCCATCAGTGCAACAGGGGTCCCTGGAAACACCATATATTTT. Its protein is CAISATGVPGNTIYF.

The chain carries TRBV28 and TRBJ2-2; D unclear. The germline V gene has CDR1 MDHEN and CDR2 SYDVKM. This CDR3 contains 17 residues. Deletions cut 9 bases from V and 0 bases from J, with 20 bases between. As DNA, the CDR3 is TGTGCCAGTGAACCGGCCCCCAGCCCCGCGAACACCGGGGAGCTGTTTTTT. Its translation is CASEPAPSPANTGELFF.

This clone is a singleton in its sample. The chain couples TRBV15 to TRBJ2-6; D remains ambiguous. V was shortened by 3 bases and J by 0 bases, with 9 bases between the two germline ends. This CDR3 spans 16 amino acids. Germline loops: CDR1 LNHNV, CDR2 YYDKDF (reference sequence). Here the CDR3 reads CATSSLFLSGANVLTF. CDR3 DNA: TGTGCCACCAGCAGTCTATTCCTCTCTGGGGCCAACGTCCTGACTTTC.

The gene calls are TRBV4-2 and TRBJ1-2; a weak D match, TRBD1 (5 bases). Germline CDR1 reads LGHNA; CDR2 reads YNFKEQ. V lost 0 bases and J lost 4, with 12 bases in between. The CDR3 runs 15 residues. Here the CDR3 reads CASSQESGVGYGYTF. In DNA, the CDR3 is TGTGCCAGCAGCCAAGAATCGGGGGTCGGCTATGGCTACACCTTC.

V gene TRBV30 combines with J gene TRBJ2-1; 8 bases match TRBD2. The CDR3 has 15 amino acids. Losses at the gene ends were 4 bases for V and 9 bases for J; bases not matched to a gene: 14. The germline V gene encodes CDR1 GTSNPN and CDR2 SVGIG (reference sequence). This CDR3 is CAWTFGLAVGVEQFF. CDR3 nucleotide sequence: TGTGCCTGGACCTTTGGACTAGCCGTTGGGGTTGAGCAGTTCTTC.

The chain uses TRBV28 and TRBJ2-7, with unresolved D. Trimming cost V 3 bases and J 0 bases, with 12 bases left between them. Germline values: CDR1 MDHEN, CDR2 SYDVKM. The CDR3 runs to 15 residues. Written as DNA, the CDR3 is TGTGCCAGCAGTTTTAGTCAGGCTGGCTCCTACGAGCAGTACTTC. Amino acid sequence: CASSFSQAGSYEQYF.

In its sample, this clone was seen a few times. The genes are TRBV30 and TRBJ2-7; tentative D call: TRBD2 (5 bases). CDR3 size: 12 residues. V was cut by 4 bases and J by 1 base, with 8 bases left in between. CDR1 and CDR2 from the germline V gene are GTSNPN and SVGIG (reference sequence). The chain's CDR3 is CAWTAASYEQYF. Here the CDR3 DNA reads TGTGCCTGGACAGCGGCTTCCTACGAGCAGTACTTC.

The CDR3: CASSALGGRQAYEQYF. Written as DNA, the CDR3 is TGTGCCAGCAGCGCCTTGGGGGGCAGACAAGCCTACGAGCAGTACTTC. This chain connects TRBV13 to TRBJ2-7; the D gene could be TRBD1 or TRBD2 (6 bases each). The germline V and J ends were trimmed by 5 bases and 2 bases, with 19 bases remaining between them. This CDR3 contains 16 residues. Germline CDR1 PRHDT, CDR2 FYEKMQ (reference sequence).

The DNA of the CDR3 is TGTGCCAGCAGCTTAGGCCTATGGGGCAGAATCTCCTACAATGAGCAGTTCTTC. Its protein product is CASSLGLWGRISYNEQFF. This chain connects TRBV13 to TRBJ2-1; weak D call: TRBD1 (5 bases). The CDR3 consists of 18 residues. Germline CDR1 PRHDT, CDR2 FYEKMQ (reference sequence). V lost 0 bases, J lost 0 bases, and 15 bases lay in between.

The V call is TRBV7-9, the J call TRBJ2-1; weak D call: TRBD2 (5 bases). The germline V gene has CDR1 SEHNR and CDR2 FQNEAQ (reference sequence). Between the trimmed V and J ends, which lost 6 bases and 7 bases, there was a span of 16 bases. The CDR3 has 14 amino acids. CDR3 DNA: TGTGCCAGCAGGGATTGGCCGACGGGGAATGAGCAGTTCTTC. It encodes CASRDWPTGNEQFF.

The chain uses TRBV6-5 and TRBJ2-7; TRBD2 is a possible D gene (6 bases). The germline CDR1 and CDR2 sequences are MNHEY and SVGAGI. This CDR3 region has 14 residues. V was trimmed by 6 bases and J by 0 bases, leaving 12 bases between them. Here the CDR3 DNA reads TGTGCCAGCAGGGGGAGCGGGTACTCCTACGAGCAGTACTTC. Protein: CASRGSGYSYEQYF.

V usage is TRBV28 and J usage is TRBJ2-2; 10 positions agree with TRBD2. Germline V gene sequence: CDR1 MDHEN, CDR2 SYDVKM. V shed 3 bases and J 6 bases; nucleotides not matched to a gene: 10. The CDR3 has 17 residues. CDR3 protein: CASSFPSASGSSGELFF. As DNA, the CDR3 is TGTGCCAGCAGTTTCCCGTCGGCTAGCGGGAGCTCCGGGGAGCTGTTTTTT.

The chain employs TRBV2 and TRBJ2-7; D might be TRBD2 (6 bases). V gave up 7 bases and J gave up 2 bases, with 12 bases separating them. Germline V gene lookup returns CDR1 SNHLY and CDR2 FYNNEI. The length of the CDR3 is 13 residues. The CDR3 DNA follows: TGTGCCAGCACAATAGCGGTTCCCTACGAGCAGTACTTC. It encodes CASTIAVPYEQYF.

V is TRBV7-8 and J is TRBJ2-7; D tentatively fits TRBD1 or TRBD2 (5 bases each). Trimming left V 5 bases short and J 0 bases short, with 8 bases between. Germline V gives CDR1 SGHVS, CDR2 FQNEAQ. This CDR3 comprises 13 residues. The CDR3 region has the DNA TGTGCCAGCAGCCGGGACGTCTCCTACGAGCAGTACTTC. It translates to CASSRDVSYEQYF.

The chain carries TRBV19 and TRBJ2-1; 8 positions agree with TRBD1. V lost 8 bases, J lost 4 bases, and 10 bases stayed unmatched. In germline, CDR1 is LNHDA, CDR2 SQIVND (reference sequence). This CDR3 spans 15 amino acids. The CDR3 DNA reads TGTGCCAGTCGACGCTCAGGGGGCAGTTACAATGAGCAGTTCTTC. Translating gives CASRRSGGSYNEQFF.

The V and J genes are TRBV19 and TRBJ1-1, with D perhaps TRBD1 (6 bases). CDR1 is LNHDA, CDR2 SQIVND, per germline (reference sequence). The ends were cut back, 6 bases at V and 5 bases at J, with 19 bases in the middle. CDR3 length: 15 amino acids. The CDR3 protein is CASSTWGAGGTEAFF. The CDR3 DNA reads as TGTGCCAGTAGCACCTGGGGGGCGGGAGGTACTGAAGCTTTCTTT.

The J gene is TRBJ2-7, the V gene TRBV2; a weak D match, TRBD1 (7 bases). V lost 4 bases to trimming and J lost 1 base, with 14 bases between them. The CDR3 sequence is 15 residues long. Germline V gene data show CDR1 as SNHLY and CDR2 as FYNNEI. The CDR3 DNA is TGTGCCAGCAGTGTCGAGGCAGGGGGGTCCTACGAGCAGTACTTC. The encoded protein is CASSVEAGGSYEQYF.

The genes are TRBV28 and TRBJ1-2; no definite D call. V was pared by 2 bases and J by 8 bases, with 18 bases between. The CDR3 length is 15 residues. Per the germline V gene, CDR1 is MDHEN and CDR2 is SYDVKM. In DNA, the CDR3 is TGTGCCAGCAGTTTACCTACAACCCTGGGAGGGGGCTACACCTTC. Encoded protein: CASSLPTTLGGGYTF.

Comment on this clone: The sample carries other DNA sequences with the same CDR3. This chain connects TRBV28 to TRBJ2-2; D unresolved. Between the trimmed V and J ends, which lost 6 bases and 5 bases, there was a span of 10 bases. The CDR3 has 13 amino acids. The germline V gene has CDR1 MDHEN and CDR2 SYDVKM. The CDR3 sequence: CASSPPVTGELFF. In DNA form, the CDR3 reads TGTGCCAGCAGCCCCCCAGTAACCGGGGAGCTGTTTTTT.

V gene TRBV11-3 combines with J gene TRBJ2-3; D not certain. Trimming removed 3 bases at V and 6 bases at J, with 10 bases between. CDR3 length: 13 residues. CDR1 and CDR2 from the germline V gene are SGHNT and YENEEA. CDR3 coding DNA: TGTGCCAGCAGCTTCGAGGACCGGGATACGCAGTATTTT. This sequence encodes CASSFEDRDTQYF.

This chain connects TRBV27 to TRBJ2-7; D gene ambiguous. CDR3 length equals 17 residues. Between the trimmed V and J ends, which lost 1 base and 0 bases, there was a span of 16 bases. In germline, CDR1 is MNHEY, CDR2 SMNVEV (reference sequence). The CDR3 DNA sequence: TGTGCCAGCAGTTTATGTAACACTCGGACGGGCTCCTACGAGCAGTACTTC. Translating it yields CASSLCNTRTGSYEQYF.

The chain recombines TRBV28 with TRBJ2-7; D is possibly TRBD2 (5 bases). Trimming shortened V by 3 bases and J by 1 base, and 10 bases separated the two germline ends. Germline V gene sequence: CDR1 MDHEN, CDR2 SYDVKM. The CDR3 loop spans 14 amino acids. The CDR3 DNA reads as TGTGCCAGCAGTTTTGTGAGCGGATCCTACGAGCAGTACTTC. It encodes CASSFVSGSYEQYF.

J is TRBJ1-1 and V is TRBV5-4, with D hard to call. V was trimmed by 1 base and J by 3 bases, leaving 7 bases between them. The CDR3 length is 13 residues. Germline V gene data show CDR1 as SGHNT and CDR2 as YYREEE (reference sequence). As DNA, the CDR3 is TGTGCCAGCAGCTTGAGGCCAGACACTGAAGCTTTCTTT. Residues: CASSLRPDTEAFF.